The rows below give T cell receptor beta chains drawn from one sample of a study of blood T cell repertoires in COVID-19. Only in-frame clones appear in the TCRdb table, and some are missing; sequencing was by immunoSEQ multiplex PCR. The table has 110,000 or so clones, 85% seen once. Material for sequencing was peripheral blood. These receptors were taken from a woman aged 60 to 75 with COVID-19, enrolled during active disease. Both conserved end residues are part of each CDR3. The D gene is left open where the match is weak. Some rows have no size entry. The others give once, few or many, or a class for an expanded clone.

d_call,j_call,clone_size,cdr3_length,v_call,cdr3_nt,cdr3_aa
NA,TRBJ2-7,NA,12,TRBV6-5,TGTGCCAGCAGTAAGACTAGATACGAGCAGTACTTC,CASSKTRYEQYF
TRBD1,TRBJ2-7,once,17,TRBV5-1,TGCGCCAGCAGCTACGCGCCACGGACAGGGGAGACCTACGAGCAGTACTTC,CASSYAPRTGETYEQYF
NA,TRBJ2-7,once,14,TRBV5-5,TGTGCCAGCAGCTTTGGGGCATCTGTAGGGGAGCAGTACTTC,CASSFGASVGEQYF
TRBD2,TRBJ2-1,NA,15,TRBV13,TGTGCCAGCAGCTTCACGGGGGGGCCAGGAAATGAGCAGTTCTTC,CASSFTGGPGNEQFF
NA,TRBJ1-1,few,14,TRBV7-8,TGTGCCAGCAGCCGGAGCTTGCCGGGCACTGAAGCTTTCTTT,CASSRSLPGTEAFF
NA,TRBJ1-2,NA,12,TRBV9,TGTGCCAGTTCGGGAGGGGAATATGGCTACACCTTC,CASSGGEYGYTF
NA,TRBJ2-1,NA,14,TRBV5-1,TGCGCCAGCAGCCCGGTCGCCTCCTACAATGAGCAGTTCTTC,CASSPVASYNEQFF
NA,TRBJ1-3,NA,16,TRBV7-2,TGTGCCAGCAGCTTAGCGACTGGTGGGGGCAGAAACACCATATATTTT,CASSLATGGGRNTIYF
TRBD1,TRBJ1-2,NA,12,TRBV12-3/TRBV12-4,TGTGCCAGCAGCCGGACAGGGTATGGCTACACCTTC,CASSRTGYGYTF
TRBD1,TRBJ1-1,NA,15,TRBV12-5,TGTGCTAGTGGTTTGGTACAGGGACAGGGGGCGCGTGCTTTCTTT,CASGLVQGQGARAFF
TRBD2,TRBJ2-3,NA,15,TRBV6-5,TGTGCCAGCAGTTACTCCGGGGGGGCCAGAGATACGCAGTATTTT,CASSYSGGARDTQYF
TRBD2,TRBJ2-3,NA,14,TRBV25-1,TGTGCCAGCAGTTGGACTAGCTTCGCAGATACGCAGTATTTT,CASSWTSFADTQYF
NA,TRBJ1-2,NA,15,TRBV6-2/TRBV6-3,TGTGCCAGCAGTTCTGTGGACAGTCGCCTCTATGGCTACACCTTC,CASSSVDSRLYGYTF
NA,TRBJ1-1,few,14,TRBV7-8,TGTGCCAGCAGCTTATCTTCGGGGAACACTGAAGCTTTCTTT,CASSLSSGNTEAFF
NA,TRBJ1-1,NA,13,TRBV7-3,TGTGCCAGCAGCTACGAGGGTGTCACTGAAGCTTTCTTT,CASSYEGVTEAFF
NA,TRBJ2-7,NA,15,TRBV5-4,TGTGCCAGCAGCTCACGGACTGAAAGCTCCTACGAGCAGTACTTC,CASSSRTESSYEQYF
NA,TRBJ1-2,NA,15,TRBV10-1,TGCGCCAGCAGTTTCGCAAGGAGTCCTTACTATGGCTACACCTTC,CASSFARSPYYGYTF
NA,TRBJ1-1,NA,13,TRBV25-1,TGTGCCAGCAGTACGACAGCGAACACTGAAGCTTTCTTT,CASSTTANTEAFF
TRBD2,TRBJ2-5,NA,14,TRBV12-5,TGTGCTAGTGGTTTGTACAGCGGGGGTGAGACCCAGTACTTC,CASGLYSGGETQYF
NA,TRBJ1-5,NA,14,TRBV3-1/TRBV3-2,TGTGCCAGCAGCCAAGATGTCTCCAATCAGCCCCAGCATTTT,CASSQDVSNQPQHF
NA,TRBJ1-1,NA,13,TRBV19,TGTGCCAGTAGTACTCAAGCGAACACTGAAGCTTTCTTT,CASSTQANTEAFF
NA,TRBJ2-2,NA,13,TRBV5-5,TGTGCCAGCAGCTTAGAGTTGTCCGGGGAGCTGTTTTTT,CASSLELSGELFF
NA,TRBJ2-3,NA,15,TRBV3-1/TRBV3-2,TGTGCCAGCAGCTCCCGCGGGGGCGTCACAGATACGCAGTATTTT,CASSSRGGVTDTQYF
TRBD2,TRBJ2-5,NA,16,TRBV12-5,TGTGCTAGTGGTTTGGTACGGGGGAGGGGCGCGGAGACCCAGTACTTC,CASGLVRGRGAETQYF
TRBD1,TRBJ1-6,NA,17,TRBV7-6,TGTGCCAGCAGCGAAACTTCCCCCGGGACAGCTAATTCACCCCTCCACTTT,CASSETSPGTANSPLHF
NA,TRBJ1-2,NA,15,TRBV5-4,TGTGCCAGCAGCGGCCCATTACAGGGTAGGCATGGCTACACCTTC,CASSGPLQGRHGYTF
TRBD1,TRBJ1-4,NA,13,TRBV5-1,TGCGCCAGCAGGGGGCAGGGGGGTGAAAAACTGTTTTTT,CASRGQGGEKLFF
TRBD1,TRBJ2-7,NA,15,TRBV2,TGTGCCAGCATTGGGCGGGTAGGACAGGGCAACGAGCAGTACTTC,CASIGRVGQGNEQYF
TRBD1,TRBJ1-1,NA,11,TRBV18,TGTGCCAGCTCACCCGACAGGGTTGCTTTCTTT,CASSPDRVAFF
TRBD2,TRBJ2-3,NA,15,TRBV5-1,TGCGCCAGCAGCTGGGGGACTAGTAGCACAGATACGCAGTATTTT,CASSWGTSSTDTQYF
NA,TRBJ1-3,NA,15,TRBV18,TGTGCCAGCTCACCGGTGGCAGGTTCTGGAAACACCATATATTTT,CASSPVAGSGNTIYF
TRBD1,TRBJ1-2,NA,15,TRBV7-6,TGTGCCAGCAGCCCTCGACAGGGATTATACTATGGCTACACCTTC,CASSPRQGLYYGYTF
TRBD1,TRBJ1-2,NA,14,TRBV2,TGTGCCAGCAGCACCGGACAGGTCCCCTATGGCTACACCTTC,CASSTGQVPYGYTF
NA,TRBJ1-1,once,15,TRBV6-2/TRBV6-3,TGTGCCAGCAGTTACATTCTGGGGCGTCGGACTGAAGCTTTCTTT,CASSYILGRRTEAFF
TRBD1,TRBJ2-7,once,17,TRBV7-9,TGTGCCAGCAGCCTACCCCCGGGACAGGGGAAGTCCTACGAGCAGTACTTC,CASSLPPGQGKSYEQYF
NA,TRBJ1-5,once,13,TRBV5-8,TGTGCCAGCAGCTCGGGGTACAATCAGCCCCAGCATTTT,CASSSGYNQPQHF
NA,TRBJ2-3,NA,15,TRBV6-2/TRBV6-3,TGTGCCAGCAGTTCCTTATCCGGGAGTACAGATACGCAGTATTTT,CASSSLSGSTDTQYF
NA,TRBJ1-2,NA,14,TRBV3-1/TRBV3-2,TGTGCCAGCAGCCAAGATCTTGTCAACTATGGCTACACCTTC,CASSQDLVNYGYTF
TRBD2,TRBJ2-2,NA,16,TRBV20-1,TGCAGTGCTAGTCGCCTAGCGGGGGCCTCCACCGGGGAGCTGTTTTTT,CSASRLAGASTGELFF